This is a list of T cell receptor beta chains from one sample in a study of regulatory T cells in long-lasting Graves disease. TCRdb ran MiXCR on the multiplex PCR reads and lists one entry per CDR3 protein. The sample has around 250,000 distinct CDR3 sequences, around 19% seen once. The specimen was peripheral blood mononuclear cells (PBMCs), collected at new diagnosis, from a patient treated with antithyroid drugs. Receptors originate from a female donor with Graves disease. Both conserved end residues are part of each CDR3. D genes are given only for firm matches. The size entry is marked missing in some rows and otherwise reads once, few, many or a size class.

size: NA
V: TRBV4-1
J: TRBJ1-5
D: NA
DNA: TGCGCCAGCAGCCAAGATATGGGGGGGAGGCAGCCCCAGCATTTT
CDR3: CASSQDMGGRQPQHF

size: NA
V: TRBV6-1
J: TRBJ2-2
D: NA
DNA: TGTGCCAGCGCCCCAAGCGGAGGGGTCACCGGGGAGCTGTTTTTT
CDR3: CASAPSGGVTGELFF

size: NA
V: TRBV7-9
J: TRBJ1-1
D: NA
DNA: TGTGCCAGCAGCTCTAGTTCGGTGAACACTGAAGCTTTCTTT
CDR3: CASSSSSVNTEAFF

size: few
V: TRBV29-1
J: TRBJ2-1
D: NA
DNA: TGCAGCGTCCAAATCTCCGGGACTGGGGCCTACAATGAGCAGTTCTTC
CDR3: CSVQISGTGAYNEQFF

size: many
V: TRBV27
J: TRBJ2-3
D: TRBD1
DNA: TGTGCCACCTCCTCGGGGGGACAGGGGGCCATCACAGATACGCAGTATTTT
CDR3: CATSSGGQGAITDTQYF

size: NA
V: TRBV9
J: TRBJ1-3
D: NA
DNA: TGTGCCAGCAGCCCGGACAGCCCTGGAAACACCATATATTTT
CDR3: CASSPDSPGNTIYF

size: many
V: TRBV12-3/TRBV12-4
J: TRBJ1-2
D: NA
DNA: TGTGCCAGCAGTTTACTTAACTATGGCTACACCTTC
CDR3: CASSLLNYGYTF

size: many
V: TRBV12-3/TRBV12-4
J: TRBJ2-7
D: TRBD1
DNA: TGTGCCAGCAGGGGGACAGGGCGCTCCTACGAGCAGTACTTC
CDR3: CASRGTGRSYEQYF

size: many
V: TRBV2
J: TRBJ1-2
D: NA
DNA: TGTGCCAGCAGAGAGGACGACGGCTATGGCTACACCTTC
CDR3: CASREDDGYGYTF

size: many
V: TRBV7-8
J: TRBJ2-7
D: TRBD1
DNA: TGTGCTAGCAGCGCAACAACAGGGGACTACGAGCAGTACTTC
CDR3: CASSATTGDYEQYF

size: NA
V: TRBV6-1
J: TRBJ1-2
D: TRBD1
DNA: TGTGCCAGCACCCCCTCACAGGGGACCGGCTACACCTTC
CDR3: CASTPSQGTGYTF

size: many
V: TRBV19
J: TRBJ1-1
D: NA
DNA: TGTGCCAGTAGTATACGAATGAGGGGATCCACTGAAGCTTTCTTT
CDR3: CASSIRMRGSTEAFF

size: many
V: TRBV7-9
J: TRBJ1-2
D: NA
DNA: TGTGCCAGCAGCCTCGGGAAATATGGCTACACCTTC
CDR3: CASSLGKYGYTF

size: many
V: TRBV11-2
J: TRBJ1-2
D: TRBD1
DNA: TGTGCCAGCAGCTTGGGGACAGCTCCTTTCTATGGCTACACCTTC
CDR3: CASSLGTAPFYGYTF

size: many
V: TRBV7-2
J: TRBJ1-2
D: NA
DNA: TGTGCCAGCAGCCCACGTTCTTCGAGTCGGTGGAACACCTTC
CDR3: CASSPRSSSRWNTF

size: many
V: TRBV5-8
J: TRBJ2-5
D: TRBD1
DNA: TGTGCCAGCAGTCCCGGACAGGGGGCCTTCCAAGAGACCCAGTACTTC
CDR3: CASSPGQGAFQETQYF

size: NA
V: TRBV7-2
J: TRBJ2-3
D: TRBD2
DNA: TGTGCCAGCACCCCGGCTAGCGGGATCACAGATACGCAGTATTTT
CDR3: CASTPASGITDTQYF

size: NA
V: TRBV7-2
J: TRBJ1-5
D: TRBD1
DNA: TGTGCCAGCAGCCCGAGGACAGGGGCTGGACCCCAGCATTTT
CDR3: CASSPRTGAGPQHF

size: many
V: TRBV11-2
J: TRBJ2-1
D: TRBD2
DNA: TGTGCCAGCAGCTTAACAGCGGGGGAGTACAATGAGCAGTTCTTC
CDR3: CASSLTAGEYNEQFF

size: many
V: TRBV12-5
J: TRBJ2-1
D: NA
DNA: TGTGCTAGTGCTACCCTAAATCGGGGACACAATGAGCAGTTCTTC
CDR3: CASATLNRGHNEQFF

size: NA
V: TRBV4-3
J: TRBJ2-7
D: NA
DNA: TGCGCCAGCAGCCAACCGGGACGGCCCTACGAGCAGTACTTC
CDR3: CASSQPGRPYEQYF

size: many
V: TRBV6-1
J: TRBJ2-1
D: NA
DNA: TGTGCCAGCAGGGAAACCCTTTACAATGAGCAGTTCTTC
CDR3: CASRETLYNEQFF

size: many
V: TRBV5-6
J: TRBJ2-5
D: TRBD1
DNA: TGTGCCAGCAGCTTCCGGGACAGCCAAGAGACCCAGTACTTC
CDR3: CASSFRDSQETQYF

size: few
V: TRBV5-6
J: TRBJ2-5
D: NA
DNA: TGTGCCAGCAGCTTGAGGTCCCTCCAAGAGACCCAGTACTTC
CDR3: CASSLRSLQETQYF

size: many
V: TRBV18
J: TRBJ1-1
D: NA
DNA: TGTGCCAGCTCCGCGAGTGGTGGGAGCACTGAAGCTTTCTTT
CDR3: CASSASGGSTEAFF

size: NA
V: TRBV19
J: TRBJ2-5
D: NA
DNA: TGTGCCAGTAGTCACCGGGACGCCCAGTACTTC
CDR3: CASSHRDAQYF

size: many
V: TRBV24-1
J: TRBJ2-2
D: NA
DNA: TGTGCCACCAGTGATTTTGGGGATCTGGCCGGGGAGCTGTTTTTT
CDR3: CATSDFGDLAGELFF

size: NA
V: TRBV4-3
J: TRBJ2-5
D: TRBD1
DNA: TGCGCCAGCAGCCAAGGTCCCGGGACAGGGGGCGCGGGGGAGACCCAGTACTTC
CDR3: CASSQGPGTGGAGETQYF

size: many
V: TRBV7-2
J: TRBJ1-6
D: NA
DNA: TGTGCCAGCAGCGAACAGGGAGGCTATAATTCACCCCTCCACTTT
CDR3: CASSEQGGYNSPLHF

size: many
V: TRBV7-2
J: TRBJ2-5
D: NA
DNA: TGTGCCAGCAGCACCGCGGGGCCAAACCAAGAGACCCAGTACTTC
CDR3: CASSTAGPNQETQYF

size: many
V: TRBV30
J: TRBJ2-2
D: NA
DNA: TGTGCCTGGAGTGTAGTAGGGTCGGACACCGGGGAGCTGTTTTTT
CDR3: CAWSVVGSDTGELFF

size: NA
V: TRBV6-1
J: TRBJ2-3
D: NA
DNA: TGTGCCAGCACCTCGAAAGGTCTGCGAGATACGCAGTATTTT
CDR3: CASTSKGLRDTQYF

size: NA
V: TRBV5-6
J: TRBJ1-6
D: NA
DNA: TGTGCCAGCAGCTTCGGGGGGCGGGTTTATAATTCACCCCTCCACTTT
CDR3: CASSFGGRVYNSPLHF

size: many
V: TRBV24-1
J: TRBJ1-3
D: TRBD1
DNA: TGTGCCACCCCTAGACAGGGTTTCGGAAACACCATATATTTT
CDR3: CATPRQGFGNTIYF

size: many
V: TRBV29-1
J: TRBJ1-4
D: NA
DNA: TGCAGCGTCGCGGACGAAAAACTGTTTTTT
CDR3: CSVADEKLFF

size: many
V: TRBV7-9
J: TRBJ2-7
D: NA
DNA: TGTGCCAGCAGCCCACGACTACCGTTCTCCTACGAGCAGTACTTC
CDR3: CASSPRLPFSYEQYF

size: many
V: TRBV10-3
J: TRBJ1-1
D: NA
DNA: TGTGCCATCAGTGAGTCGGGGGCAGGGGAAGTTCGGGCTTTCTTT
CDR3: CAISESGAGEVRAFF